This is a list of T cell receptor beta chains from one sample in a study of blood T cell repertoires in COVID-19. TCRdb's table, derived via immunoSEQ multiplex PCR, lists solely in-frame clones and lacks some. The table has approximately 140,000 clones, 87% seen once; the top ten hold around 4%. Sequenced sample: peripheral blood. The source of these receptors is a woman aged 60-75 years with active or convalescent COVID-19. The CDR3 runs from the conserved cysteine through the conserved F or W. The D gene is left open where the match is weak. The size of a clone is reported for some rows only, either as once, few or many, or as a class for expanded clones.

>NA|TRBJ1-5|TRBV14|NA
TGTGCCAGCAGCCAAGATAGTAACCACAGGCACCTTAGCAATCAGCCCCAGCATTTT
CASSQDSNHRHLSNQPQHF
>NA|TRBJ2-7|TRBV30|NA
TGTGCCTGGAGTCCTAGCCTCCGGGATTTCCCCTACGAGCAGTACTTC
CAWSPSLRDFPYEQYF
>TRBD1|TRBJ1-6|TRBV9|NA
TGTGCCAGCAGCGCGGCCGGACAGGGAAATTCACCCCTCCACTTT
CASSAAGQGNSPLHF
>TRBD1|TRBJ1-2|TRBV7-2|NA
TGTGCCAGCAGCCCTAGGACAGGGAACTATGGCTACACCTTC
CASSPRTGNYGYTF
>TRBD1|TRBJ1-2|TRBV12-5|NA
TGTGCTAGTGGACAGGGGGAAGGATATGGCTACACCTTC
CASGQGEGYGYTF
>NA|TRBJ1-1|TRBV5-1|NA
TGCGCCAGCAGCCCGCAAGTCGACAGGAACACTGAAGCTTTCTTT
CASSPQVDRNTEAFF
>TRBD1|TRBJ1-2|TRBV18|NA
TGTGCCAGCTCACAAAATGACAGGGGTAGTGGCTACACCTTC
CASSQNDRGSGYTF
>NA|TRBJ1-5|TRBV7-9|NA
TGTGCCAGCAGACAGAAGGATCAGCCCCAGCATTTT
CASRQKDQPQHF
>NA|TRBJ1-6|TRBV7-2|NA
TGTGCCAGCAGCTCCCTCGGGGACTCCTATAATTCACCCCTCCACTTT
CASSSLGDSYNSPLHF
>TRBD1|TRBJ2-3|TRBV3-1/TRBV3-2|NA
TGTGCCAGCGCCCGACAGGGGCGAACAGATACGCAGTATTTT
CASARQGRTDTQYF
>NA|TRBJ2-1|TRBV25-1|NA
TGTGCCAGCAGTGAACCCGGCAGGGTCGCAATATTATACAATGAGCAGTTCTTC
CASSEPGRVAILYNEQFF
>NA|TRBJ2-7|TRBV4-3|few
TGCGCCAGCAGCCAAGGCGGGGGCGACCCCTACGAGCAGTACTTC
CASSQGGGDPYEQYF
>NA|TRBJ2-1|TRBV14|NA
TGTGCCAGCAGCCAACAACAGATTGGAAATGAGCAGTTCTTC
CASSQQQIGNEQFF
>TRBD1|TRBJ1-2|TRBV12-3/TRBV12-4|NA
TGTGCCAGCAGGGTTTCAGGGGGTGGCTACACCTTC
CASRVSGGGYTF
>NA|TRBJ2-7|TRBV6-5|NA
TGTGCCAGCAGTTACTCGAAGACCGGAGGGTACGAGCAGTACTTC
CASSYSKTGGYEQYF
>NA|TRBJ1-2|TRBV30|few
TGTGCCTGGAGTGTAGGCGGGGCGCAGGGAAATGGCTACACCTTC
CAWSVGGAQGNGYTF
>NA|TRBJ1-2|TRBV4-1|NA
TGCGCCAGCAGCCACCCCTTAGCAGGGGTCGGCTACACCTTC
CASSHPLAGVGYTF
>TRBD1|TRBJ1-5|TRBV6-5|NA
TGTGCCAGCAGCGGGACAGGGAGAAGCAATCAGCCCCAGCATTTT
CASSGTGRSNQPQHF
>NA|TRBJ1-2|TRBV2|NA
TGTGCCAGCAGTGAAGCGTTTTTCGGCTATGGCTACACCTTC
CASSEAFFGYGYTF
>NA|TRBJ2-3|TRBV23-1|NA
TGCGCCAGCAGCCTACTTCAGGGGTATCCAGATACGCAGTATTTT
CASSLLQGYPDTQYF
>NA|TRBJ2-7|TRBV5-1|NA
TGCGCCAGCAGCTTGGAGGGGATAGAAGTGGACGAGCAGTACTTC
CASSLEGIEVDEQYF
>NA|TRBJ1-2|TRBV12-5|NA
TGTGCTAGTGGTTTGGTATCAAGGTCATCAGGGAATGGCTACACCTTC
CASGLVSRSSGNGYTF
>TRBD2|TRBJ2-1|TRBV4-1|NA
TGCGCCAGCAGCCAAGATATCTATGGGCGCGGGGGGTCGTCCTACAATGAGCAGTTCTTC
CASSQDIYGRGGSSYNEQFF
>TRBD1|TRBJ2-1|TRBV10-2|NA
TGCGCCAGCGTCCAGGGGGCGAGTTCGGAGCAGTTCTTC
CASVQGASSEQFF
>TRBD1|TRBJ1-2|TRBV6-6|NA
TGTGCCAGCAGTTACTCGATACAGGGGGGTAACTATGGCTACACCTTC
CASSYSIQGGNYGYTF
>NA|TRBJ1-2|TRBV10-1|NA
TGCGCCAGCAGTGAAAACAGGGTCCGTGGCTACACCTTC
CASSENRVRGYTF
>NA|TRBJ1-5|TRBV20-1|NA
TGCAGTGGCGATCAGCCCCAGCATTTT
CSGDQPQHF
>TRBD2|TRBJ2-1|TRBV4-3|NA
TGCGCCAGCAGCCAAGCCAAGCGGGGGGGCGGTGAGCAGTTCTTC
CASSQAKRGGGEQFF
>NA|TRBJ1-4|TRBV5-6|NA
TGTGCCAGCAGTTGGGAGGGGTCGGGGCGCCGGGAAAAACTGTTTTTT
CASSWEGSGRREKLFF
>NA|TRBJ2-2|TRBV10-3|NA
TGTGCCATCAGTGACCCGACAGGGAACACCGGGGAGCTGTTTTTT
CAISDPTGNTGELFF
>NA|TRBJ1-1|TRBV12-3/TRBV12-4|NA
TGTGCCAGCAGCCGGGGGGTTAGCGAAGCTTTCTTT
CASSRGVSEAFF
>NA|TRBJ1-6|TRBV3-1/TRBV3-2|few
TGTGCCAGCAGCCAAGTCCCGCGTTCACCCCTCCACTTT
CASSQVPRSPLHF